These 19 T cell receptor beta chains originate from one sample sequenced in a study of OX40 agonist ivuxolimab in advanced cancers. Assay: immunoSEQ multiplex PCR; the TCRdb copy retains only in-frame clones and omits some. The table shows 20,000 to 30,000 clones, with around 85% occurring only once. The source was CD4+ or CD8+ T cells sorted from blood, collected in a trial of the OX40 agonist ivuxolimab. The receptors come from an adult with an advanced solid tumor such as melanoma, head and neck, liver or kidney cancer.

In DNA form, the CDR3 reads TGTGCCAGCGGCTTGACAGGGGGGGTCATCGAGCAGTACTTC. Residues: CASGLTGGVIEQYF. The rearrangement links TRBV6-5 to TRBJ2-7, with 9 nucleotides matching TRBD1. The CDR3 is 14 amino acids. Trimming at V came to 8 bases and at J to 6 bases, leaving 11 bases not matched to a gene. The germline gives CDR1 MNHEY, CDR2 SVGAGI.

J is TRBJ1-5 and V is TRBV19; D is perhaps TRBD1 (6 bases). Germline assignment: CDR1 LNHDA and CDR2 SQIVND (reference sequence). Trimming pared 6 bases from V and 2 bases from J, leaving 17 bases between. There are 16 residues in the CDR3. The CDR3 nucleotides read TGTGCCAGTAGCCCCTACAGGGACGGGGGCAATCAGCCCCAGCATTTT. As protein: CASSPYRDGGNQPQHF.

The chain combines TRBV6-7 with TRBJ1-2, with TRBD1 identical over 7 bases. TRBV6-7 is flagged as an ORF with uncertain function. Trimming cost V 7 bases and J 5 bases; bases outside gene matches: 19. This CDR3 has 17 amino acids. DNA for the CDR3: TGTGCCAGCATCCCTAAGGTGGTGGGACAGCCTTTATATGGCTACACCTTC. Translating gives CASIPKVVGQPLYGYTF.

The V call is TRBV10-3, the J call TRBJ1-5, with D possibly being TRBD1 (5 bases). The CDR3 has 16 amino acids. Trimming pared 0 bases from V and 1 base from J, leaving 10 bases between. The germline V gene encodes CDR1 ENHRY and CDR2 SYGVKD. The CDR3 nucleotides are TGTGCCATCAGTGAGTCAAGGGGCATGAGCAATCAGCCCCAGCATTTT. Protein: CAISESRGMSNQPQHF.

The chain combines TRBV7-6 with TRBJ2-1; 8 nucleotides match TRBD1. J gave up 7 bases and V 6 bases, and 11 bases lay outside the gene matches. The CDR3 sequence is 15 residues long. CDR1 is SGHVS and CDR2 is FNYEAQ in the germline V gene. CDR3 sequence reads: CASSSRTGRSNEQFF. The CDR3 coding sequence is TGTGCCAGCAGTTCGAGGACAGGGCGGTCTAATGAGCAGTTCTTC.

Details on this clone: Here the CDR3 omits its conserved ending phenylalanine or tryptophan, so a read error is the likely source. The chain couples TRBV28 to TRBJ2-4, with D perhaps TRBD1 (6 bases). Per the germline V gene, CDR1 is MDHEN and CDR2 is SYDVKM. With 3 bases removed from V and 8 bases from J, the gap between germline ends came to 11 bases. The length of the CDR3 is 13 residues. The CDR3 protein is CASSFIGGYIQYL. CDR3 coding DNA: TGTGCCAGCAGTTTTATAGGGGGTTACATTCAGTACCTC.

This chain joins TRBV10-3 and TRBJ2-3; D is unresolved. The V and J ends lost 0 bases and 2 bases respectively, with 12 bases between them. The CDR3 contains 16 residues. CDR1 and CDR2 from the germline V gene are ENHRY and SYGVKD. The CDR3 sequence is CAISESGGVFTDTQYF. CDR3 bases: TGTGCCATCAGTGAGTCCGGCGGAGTCTTCACAGATACGCAGTATTTT.

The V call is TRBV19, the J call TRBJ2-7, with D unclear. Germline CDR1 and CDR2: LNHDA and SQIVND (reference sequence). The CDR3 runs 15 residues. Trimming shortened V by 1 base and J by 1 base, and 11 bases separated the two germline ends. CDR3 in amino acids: CASSIVFSVSYEQYF. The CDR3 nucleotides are TGTGCCAGTAGTATAGTATTCTCGGTTTCCTACGAGCAGTACTTC.

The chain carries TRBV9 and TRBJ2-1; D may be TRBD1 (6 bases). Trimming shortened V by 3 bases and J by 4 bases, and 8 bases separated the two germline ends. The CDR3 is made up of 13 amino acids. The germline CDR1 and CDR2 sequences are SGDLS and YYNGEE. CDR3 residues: CASSATGYNEQFF. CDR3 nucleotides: TGTGCCAGCAGCGCTACAGGGTACAATGAGCAGTTCTTC.

The CDR3 DNA follows: TGCGCCAGCAGCGGAGGCCCTTACGAGCAGTACTTC. Translated: CASSGGPYEQYF. The J gene is TRBJ2-7, the V gene TRBV4-1; tentative D call: TRBD2 (5 bases). CDR1 is MGHRA, CDR2 YSYEKL, per germline. The CDR3 contains 12 residues. V dropped 5 bases and J dropped 4 bases, with 9 bases sitting between them.

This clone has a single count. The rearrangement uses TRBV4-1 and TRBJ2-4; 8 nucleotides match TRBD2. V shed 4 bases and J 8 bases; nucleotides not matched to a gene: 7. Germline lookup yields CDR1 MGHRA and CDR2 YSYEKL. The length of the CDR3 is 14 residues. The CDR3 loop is CASSRSGAGDIQYF. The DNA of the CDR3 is TGCGCCAGCAGCCGAAGTGGAGCGGGGGACATTCAGTACTTC.

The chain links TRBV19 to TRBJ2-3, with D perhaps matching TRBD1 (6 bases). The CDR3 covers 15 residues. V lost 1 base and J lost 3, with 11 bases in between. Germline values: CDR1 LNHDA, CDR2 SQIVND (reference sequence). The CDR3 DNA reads TGTGCCAGTAGTATAGCAATAACAGGGACAGATACGCAGTATTTT. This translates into CASSIAITGTDTQYF.

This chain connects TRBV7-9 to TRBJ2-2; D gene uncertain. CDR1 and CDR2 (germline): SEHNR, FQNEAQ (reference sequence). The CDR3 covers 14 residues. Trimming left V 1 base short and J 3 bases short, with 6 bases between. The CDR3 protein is CASSLGPYTGELFF. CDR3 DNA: TGTGCCAGCAGCTTAGGTCCTTACACCGGGGAGCTGTTTTTT.

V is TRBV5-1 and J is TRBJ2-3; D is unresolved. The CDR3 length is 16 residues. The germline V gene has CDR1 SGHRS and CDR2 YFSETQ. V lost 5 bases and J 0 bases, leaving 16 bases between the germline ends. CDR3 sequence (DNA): TGCGCCAGCAGACTCCAAGACACAACTAGCACAGATACGCAGTATTTT. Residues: CASRLQDTTSTDTQYF. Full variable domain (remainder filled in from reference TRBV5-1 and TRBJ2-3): KAGVTQTPRYLIKTRGQQVTLSCSPISGHRSVSWYQQTPGQGLQFLFEYFSETQRNKGNFPGRFSGRQFSNSRSEMNVSTLELGDSALYLCASRLQDTTSTDTQYFGPGTRLTVL.

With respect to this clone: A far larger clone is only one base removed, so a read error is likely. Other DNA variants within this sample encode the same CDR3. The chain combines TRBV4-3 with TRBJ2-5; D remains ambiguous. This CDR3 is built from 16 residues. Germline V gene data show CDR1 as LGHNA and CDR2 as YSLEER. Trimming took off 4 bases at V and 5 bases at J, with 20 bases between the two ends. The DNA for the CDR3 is TGCGCCAGCAGCCTGGCCGAAGGGTGGGATGGGGAGACCCAGTACTTC. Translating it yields CASSLAEGWDGETQYF.

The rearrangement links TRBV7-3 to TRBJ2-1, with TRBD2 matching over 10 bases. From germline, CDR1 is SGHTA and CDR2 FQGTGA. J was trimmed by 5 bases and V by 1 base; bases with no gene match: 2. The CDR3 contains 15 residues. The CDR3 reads CASSLRGTSDNEQFF. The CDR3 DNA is TGTGCCAGCAGCTTAAGAGGGACTAGCGACAATGAGCAGTTCTTC.

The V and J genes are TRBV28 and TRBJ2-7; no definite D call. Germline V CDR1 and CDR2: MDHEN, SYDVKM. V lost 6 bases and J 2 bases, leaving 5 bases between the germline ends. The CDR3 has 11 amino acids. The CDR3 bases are TGTGCCAGCAGGGGGACCTACGAGCAGTACTTC. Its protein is CASRGTYEQYF.

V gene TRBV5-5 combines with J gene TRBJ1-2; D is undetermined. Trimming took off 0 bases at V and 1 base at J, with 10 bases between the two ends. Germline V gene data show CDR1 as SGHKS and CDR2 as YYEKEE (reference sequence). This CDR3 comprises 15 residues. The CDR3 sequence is CASSLEAADNYGYTF. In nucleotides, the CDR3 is TGTGCCAGCAGCTTGGAAGCGGCAGATAACTATGGCTACACCTTC.

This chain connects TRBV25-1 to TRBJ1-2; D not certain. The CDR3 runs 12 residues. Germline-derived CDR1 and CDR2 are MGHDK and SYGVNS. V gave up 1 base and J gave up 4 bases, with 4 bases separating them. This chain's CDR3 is CASSEWTYGYTF. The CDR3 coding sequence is TGTGCCAGCAGTGAATGGACCTATGGCTACACCTTC.